These T cell receptor beta chains were read from a single sample in a study of post-analysis software for immune sequencing data. TCRdb processed the PCR reads anew with MiXCR; each CDR3 protein has one entry. The profile covers roughly 600,000 distinct CDR3 sequences, with 44% appearing a single time and around 1.7% taken by the ten largest. The sequenced material came from blood. The origin of the receptors is a girl between 10 and 17 years old with multiple sclerosis. Each CDR3 is given with its conserved first and last residue. The D gene is left open where the match is weak. Clone size appears in some rows only: once, few, many, or a class for an expanded clone.

abundance	v_gene	len	d_gene	j_gene	CDR3nt	CDR3aa
-	TRBV4-1	15	TRBD2	TRBJ2-1	TGCGCCAGCAGCCACGGGACTAGCGGGAGAAATGAGCAGTTCTTC	CASSHGTSGRNEQFF
-	TRBV12-3/TRBV12-4	13	TRBD1	TRBJ2-1	TGTGCCAGCGACCGACAGGGGGGGAATGAGCAGTTCTTC	CASDRQGGNEQFF
-	TRBV7-2	13	-	TRBJ2-1	TGTGCCAGCAGCGAGAGGTCTGGCAATGAGCAGTTCTTC	CASSERSGNEQFF
few	TRBV6-5	13	-	TRBJ2-1	TGTGCCAGCAGTTACTCCCTATACAATGAGCAGTTCTTC	CASSYSLYNEQFF
-	TRBV28	13	TRBD2	TRBJ2-1	TGTGCCAATACTAGCGGGAATAGGAATGAGCAGTTCTTC	CANTSGNRNEQFF
-	TRBV4-1	13	-	TRBJ1-2	TGCGCCAGCAGCCAAGTGGCAGCCTATGGCTACACCTTC	CASSQVAAYGYTF
few	TRBV12-3/TRBV12-4	12	-	TRBJ2-5	TGTGCCAGCGCGACGGTGAGGGAGACCCAGTACTTC	CASATVRETQYF
few	TRBV7-8	17	-	TRBJ2-7	TGTGCCAGCAGCTTACCAAAGACAGGGCCAGGGGGGGACGAGCAGTACTTC	CASSLPKTGPGGDEQYF
few	TRBV9	16	-	TRBJ1-2	TGTGCCAGCAGCCTGAGCGGGCAGGGAAGCCCCTATGGCTACACCTTC	CASSLSGQGSPYGYTF
-	TRBV10-3	14	-	TRBJ1-1	TGTGCCATCAAGGAAGGGGGAGTGAACACTGAAGCTTTCTTT	CAIKEGGVNTEAFF
-	TRBV5-1	15	TRBD1	TRBJ1-1	TGCGCCAGCAGCACCGCCGGGACAGGTGGCAGTGAAGCTTTCTTT	CASSTAGTGGSEAFF
-	TRBV4-1	13	-	TRBJ2-7	TGCGCCAGCAGGCTCAACCTAGCAGGGGAGCAGTACTTC	CASRLNLAGEQYF
-	TRBV20-1	13	-	TRBJ2-1	TGCAGTGCTGATCAGGGTTCCTACAATGAGCAGTTCTTC	CSADQGSYNEQFF
-	TRBV25-1	12	-	TRBJ1-2	TGTGCCAGTAGTGAACCAGGGGTCGGCTACACCTTC	CASSEPGVGYTF
few	TRBV5-1	12	TRBD1	TRBJ1-1	TGCGCCAGCAGGGAAGACAGGGGAAAGGATTTCTTT	CASREDRGKDFF
-	TRBV7-2	14	-	TRBJ2-4	TGTGCCAGCAGCCGTCGGCTAGCCAAAAACATTCAGTACTTC	CASSRRLAKNIQYF
-	TRBV20-1	12	-	TRBJ2-7	TGCAGTGCTAGGCAGACTACCTACGAGCAGTACTTC	CSARQTTYEQYF
-	TRBV7-9	16	-	TRBJ2-5	TGTGCCAGCAGCTTAGAAGGACGGCTATTTCAAGAGACCCAGTACTTC	CASSLEGRLFQETQYF
-	TRBV6-5	18	TRBD2	TRBJ2-1	TGTGCCAGCAGTTACTCGGGGACTACCGGGGGCTCCTACAATGAGCAGTTCTTC	CASSYSGTTGGSYNEQFF
-	TRBV29-1	12	-	TRBJ1-1	TGCAGCGCACAGGACCTTGGGACTGAAGCTTTCTTT	CSAQDLGTEAFF
-	TRBV28	14	-	TRBJ2-7	TGTGCCAGCAGTTTCGAGGTGTGGGGATACGAGCAGTACTTC	CASSFEVWGYEQYF
-	TRBV29-1	13	-	TRBJ2-3	TGCAGCGCCACGGGCAGGGCGACAGATACGCAGTATTTT	CSATGRATDTQYF
-	TRBV11-2	15	-	TRBJ2-5	TGTGCCAGCAGCCCTAACCCGCTTAGGGGAGAGACCCAGTACTTC	CASSPNPLRGETQYF
few	TRBV10-3	13	-	TRBJ1-2	TGTGCCAAGAGACAGGAGAATAAATATGGCTACACCTTC	CAKRQENKYGYTF
-	TRBV9	17	-	TRBJ1-6	TGTGCCAGCAGCGTCAAAGACAGTCACTCCTATAATTCACCCCTCCACTTT	CASSVKDSHSYNSPLHF
-	TRBV6-5	13	-	TRBJ2-5	TGTGCCAGCAGTAAGTGGGCCGGAGAGACCCAGTACTTC	CASSKWAGETQYF
-	TRBV10-3	17	-	TRBJ2-6	TGTGCCATCAGTGATGGGGAGGAGGGCTCTGGGGCCAACGTCCTGACTTTC	CAISDGEEGSGANVLTF
-	TRBV2	14	TRBD1	TRBJ1-6	TGTGCCAGCAGTCCTCGGACAGGGGATTCACCCCTCCACTTT	CASSPRTGDSPLHF
many	TRBV5-1	13	-	TRBJ2-5	TGCGCCAGCAGCTCGGGACACCAAGAGACCCAGTACTTC	CASSSGHQETQYF
-	TRBV27	15	-	TRBJ2-1	TGTGCCAGCAGTAATGGGGACGGCACTTACAATGAGCAGTTCTTC	CASSNGDGTYNEQFF
-	TRBV7-8	17	TRBD2	TRBJ2-3	TGTGCCAGCAGCCCCCGACTAGCGGGAGGCGGGTTCGATACGCAGTATTTT	CASSPRLAGGGFDTQYF
few	TRBV12-3/TRBV12-4	14	-	TRBJ2-7	TGTGCCAGCAGTTTAAGGCGGGGAACCTACGAGCAGTACTTC	CASSLRRGTYEQYF
few	TRBV4-2	14	-	TRBJ2-7	TGTGCCAGCAGCCAAGCCGTACTAGCTTTCGAGCAGTACTTC	CASSQAVLAFEQYF
-	TRBV5-6	17	TRBD1	TRBJ2-1	TGTGCCAGCAGCCCACCGGTGGGCAGGGGGCCCTACAATGAGCAGTTCTTC	CASSPPVGRGPYNEQFF
-	TRBV3-1	13	-	TRBJ2-7	TGTGCCAGCAGCCAAGTCGGCGGCGGCGAGCAGTACTTC	CASSQVGGGEQYF
few	TRBV10-3	12	-	TRBJ1-2	TGTGCCATCAGTGACCGGACCTATGGCTACACCTTC	CAISDRTYGYTF
-	TRBV21-1	12	-	TRBJ1-2	TGTGCCAGCAGCATGACAGATTATGGCTACACCTTC	CASSMTDYGYTF
-	TRBV6-2/TRBV6-3	17	TRBD1	TRBJ2-4	TGTGCCAGCAGAGACGCCCGGGACAGTTTAGCCAAAAACATTCAGTACTTC	CASRDARDSLAKNIQYF
-	TRBV9	18	TRBD2	TRBJ2-2	TGTGCCAGCAGCGTAGGACTAGCGGGGAGAGTGAACACCGGGGAGCTGTTTTTT	CASSVGLAGRVNTGELFF
-	TRBV5-1	13	-	TRBJ2-5	TGCGCCAGCACACGGGCTAGCCGGGAGACCCAGTACTTC	CASTRASRETQYF
-	TRBV4-1	12	-	TRBJ1-4	TGCGCCAGCAGCCAGTCCCTCGGAAAACTGTTTTTT	CASSQSLGKLFF
few	TRBV15	16	-	TRBJ2-1	TGTGCCACCAGCAGAGCCGCTCGAAGCTCCTACAATGAGCAGTTCTTC	CATSRAARSSYNEQFF
few	TRBV12-3/TRBV12-4	15	-	TRBJ1-2	TGTGCCAGCAGTTCCATGACGGTCCCCTTCTATGGCTACACCTTC	CASSSMTVPFYGYTF
-	TRBV11-3	17	-	TRBJ2-5	TGTGCCAGCAGCTTAGGTACAGGGAAAGGGGCCCAAGAGACCCAGTACTTC	CASSLGTGKGAQETQYF
once	TRBV3-1	20	TRBD2	TRBJ2-6	TGTGCCAGCAGCCCACTTGGGGCTAGCGGGACCCTCTCTGGGGCCAACGTCCTGACTTTC	CASSPLGASGTLSGANVLTF
-	TRBV12-3/TRBV12-4	20	-	TRBJ2-3	TGTGCCAGCAGTTTAGGCGGCGGTTTCTCGGGAAACAGCTACACAGATACGCAGTATTTT	CASSLGGGFSGNSYTDTQYF
few	TRBV29-1	13	-	TRBJ2-4	TGCAGCGTTACACAGCTAGCCAAAAACATTCAGTACTTC	CSVTQLAKNIQYF
few	TRBV29-1	12	-	TRBJ2-4	TGCAGCGGGAGGGTAGCCAAAAACATTCAGTACTTC	CSGRVAKNIQYF
once	TRBV12-3/TRBV12-4	14	TRBD1	TRBJ2-7	TGTGCCAGCAGAGAGGAACAGGGGGTCGACGAGCAGTACTTC	CASREEQGVDEQYF
-	TRBV6-2/TRBV6-3	12	-	TRBJ2-7	TGTGCCAGCAGTTACAGGAGCTACGAGCAGTACTTC	CASSYRSYEQYF